The sequence of this T cell receptor beta chain was determined in a study of early T cells in non-severe SARS-CoV-2 infection (dated by TCRdb to the early 2020s). The study in broad terms: TCR sequencing used bulk RNA from unsorted whole blood, so alpha and beta chains could not be paired. Points the paper makes about the study in general: VDJdb matching was skewed toward anti-spike CD8 responses and likely underestimated virus-specific expansions, missing private and CD4 specificities.

The library was obtained by 5' RACE. Sequenced using a NextSeq 500. To correct for sequencing error and PCR bias, the TCR library protocol tagged individual cDNA molecules with unique molecular identifiers. TCR alpha and beta chains were both sequenced, and the abundances of alpha and beta sequences in each sample were closely correlated with each other. The paper's data handling went like this. Decombinator V4 was used to annotate the V gene, J gene and CDR3 of the TCR sequences. Expanded TCRs were defined as changing significantly between any two time points under a Poisson model with p below 0.0001. TCR abundances were normalised to the total number of TCRs sequenced in each sample and reported as counts per million. TRAV1-2 paired with TRAJ12, TRAJ20 or TRAJ33 defined MAIT TCRs, while TRAV10 paired with TRAJ18 defined iNKT TCRs. VDJdb, accessed 1 November 2021, was searched for CMV, EBV and SARS-CoV-2 annotated TCRs, excluding TCRs annotated for multiple antigens. Using fastp at Q25 and MiXCR, TCRdb reprocessed the public reads and kept productive beta chains. Each record represents a unique CDR3 protein, reported with the most common genes and DNA among its rows. Clone size and V and J calls follow TCRdb, not the original study. Recorded for this sample are about 100,000 distinct CDR3 sequences; around 10% of them occurred a single time. The biggest ten clones account for less than 3.5% of the sample.

With regard to this clonotype: Its antigen specificity is not known. The record has no base qualities; no much larger clone is one base away.

V is trimmed back by 5 bases and J by 7 bases, and the junction contains 13 bases that no gene match accounts for. The CDR3 runs 16 residues from the cysteine to the phenylalanine. Of the read, only the CDR3 DNA is kept; its 48 bases are in frame from base 1. The study was a case-control design nested within a healthcare worker cohort in London, UK, with weekly nasopharyngeal swab PCR tests and blood sampling. Healthcare workers were enrolled in the week of the UK lockdown, from 23 to 31 March 2020, and were followed every week for up to roughly 15 weeks. The sequencing sample was made of whole blood. The clonotype originates from an adult who was a healthcare worker with PCR-confirmed SARS-CoV-2 infection or an uninfected control (not recorded which). The chain is encoded by TRBV12-3 or TRBV12-4 joined to TRBJ2-1, and TRBD1 matches 8 of the central bases. DNA sequence: TGTGCCAGCAGTCCCCCGGGACAGGCGTTGAGGAATGAGCAGTTCTTC. Its protein product is CASSPPGQALRNEQFF.